A few counts support the clone carrying this T cell receptor (beta chain). The target antigen is unknown. This sample was taken from a study of response to subunit inactivated influenza vaccine. Using its own MiXCR run on the RT-PCR reads, TCRdb lists one record per CDR3 protein. The sample carries 600,000 to 700,000 distinct CDR3 sequences, less than 15% recorded once. Study-wide findings and caveats: Each seasonal influenza vaccination, the authors suggested, recruits few new T cells.

This sequence was found in a middle-aged man who received an inactivated influenza vaccine. Sequencing used PBMCs from blood, obtained less than 15 days before vaccination.

This CDR3 reads CASSSLSGGAGGYTF. The CDR3 DNA follows: TGTGCCAGCAGCTCCCTCTCCGGGGGCGCGGGTGGCTACACCTTC. The chain recombines TRBV6-1 with TRBJ1-2; perhaps TRBD1 as D (6 bases). Germline CDR1 MNHNS, CDR2 SASEGT. The V end lost 6 bases, the J end lost 7 bases, and 21 bases lay between the germline ends. This CDR3 comprises 15 residues.